The entry below describes one T cell receptor (beta chain). Its antigen is undetermined. These data come from a study of T-cell memory formation after mild COVID-19. Broader study findings: Pre-infection memory held some responding clones, suggesting pre-existing cross-reactive T cells responded.

Germline-derived CDR1 and CDR2 are LGHNA and YSLEER. Trimming left V 0 bases short and J 8 bases short, with 13 bases between. The CDR3 is 14 residues long. TCRdb reprocessed the 5' RACE reads via MiXCR and lists one record per CDR3 protein. The table has about 180,000 distinct CDR3 sequences, under 20% seen once; the top ten hold under 4.5%. The sequence was obtained from a man aged 18 to 35 who had mild COVID-19 (a few samples of this study predate the infection). Cell type and time point are not known. Sample: PBMCs or a T cell subset sorted from them (not recorded which). The V and J genes are TRBV4-3 and TRBJ1-1; D may be TRBD1 (6 bases). The CDR3 bases are TGCGCCAGCAGCCAAGAAGTACAGGGAAGAGAAGCTTTCTTT. It encodes CASSQEVQGREAFF.